The rows below give T cell receptor beta chains drawn from one sample of a study of blood T cell repertoires in COVID-19. Repertoires were generated with immunoSEQ multiplex PCR, while TCRdb's copy carries only in-frame clones and drops some. Of about 260,000 clones detected, over 75% appear once; the ten largest clones hold about 0.64%. Sequenced material: peripheral blood. Receptors originate from a human donor in a cohort sampled during active COVID-19. Each CDR3 is given with its conserved first and last residue. The D gene is left open where the match is weak. Clone size, where shown, is once, few, many, or a class for clones that have expanded.

abundance	len	v_gene	j_gene	d_gene	CDR3nt	CDR3aa
-	15	TRBV6-5	TRBJ2-5	TRBD2	TGTGCCAGCATCCTATTACTAGCGGGAATGGAGACCCAGTACTTC	CASILLLAGMETQYF
once	13	TRBV7-3	TRBJ2-7	-	TGTGCCAGCAGCTATGGGCCGAACTACGAGCAGTACTTC	CASSYGPNYEQYF
-	17	TRBV28	TRBJ2-3	TRBD1	TGTGCCAGCAGTCCCCGGGGGACAGGGGTAATGGTAGATACGCAGTATTTT	CASSPRGTGVMVDTQYF
-	15	TRBV27	TRBJ1-3	TRBD1	TGTGCCAGCAGTTTAAGCAGGGGGCGAGGAAACACCATATATTTT	CASSLSRGRGNTIYF
-	17	TRBV7-7	TRBJ2-3	TRBD1	TGTGCTAGCAGCTTAGGGGGACAGGTTCCTTCCACAGATACGCAGTATTTT	CASSLGGQVPSTDTQYF
few	14	TRBV5-1	TRBJ2-3	-	TGCGCCAGCAGCTTGGCCGCTCATGAGGATACGCAGTATTTT	CASSLAAHEDTQYF
few	15	TRBV5-4	TRBJ2-3	TRBD1	TGTGCCAGCAGCTTCCGGGGACAGGGTACAGATACGCAGTATTTT	CASSFRGQGTDTQYF
few	17	TRBV9	TRBJ2-1	-	TGTGCCAGCAGCGTAGGTACTTCTGGTAGCTCCTACAATGAGCAGTTCTTC	CASSVGTSGSSYNEQFF
-	14	TRBV5-1	TRBJ2-7	TRBD1	TGCGCCAGCAGCTACGGACAGGGGGCGGGGGAGCAGTACTTC	CASSYGQGAGEQYF
-	13	TRBV30	TRBJ1-5	-	TGTGCCTGGGAACAGGGTTCTAATCAGCCCCAGCATTTT	CAWEQGSNQPQHF
-	14	TRBV10-2	TRBJ1-6	-	TGCGCCAGCAGTGAAGCCGTACATAATTCACCCCTCCACTTT	CASSEAVHNSPLHF
-	17	TRBV7-9	TRBJ2-1	TRBD2	TGTGCCAGCAGCCCCCCGTGGACTAGCGGGAAAGTGTATGAGCAGTTCTTC	CASSPPWTSGKVYEQFF
-	14	TRBV6-6	TRBJ1-2	TRBD1	TGTGCCAGCAGATCGGGACAGGTCGCCTATGGCTACACCTTC	CASRSGQVAYGYTF
-	14	TRBV27	TRBJ1-1	TRBD1	TGTGCCAGCAGCCCGGACAGGGTTGGCACTGAAGCTTTCTTT	CASSPDRVGTEAFF
-	13	TRBV18	TRBJ2-7	-	TGTGCCAGCTCACCACTGATTGAGTACGAGCAGTACTTC	CASSPLIEYEQYF
-	13	TRBV12-3/TRBV12-4	TRBJ1-4	TRBD1	TGTGCCTCCGGGACAGTCGTTAATGAAAAACTGTTTTTT	CASGTVVNEKLFF
-	13	TRBV4-3	TRBJ1-2	TRBD1	TGCGCCAGCAGCCACGAGACAGGGTTTGGCTACACCTTC	CASSHETGFGYTF
-	11	TRBV19	TRBJ1-1	TRBD1	TGTGCCAGTAGACAGGGGGCTGAAGCTTTCTTT	CASRQGAEAFF
few	14	TRBV28	TRBJ1-5	-	TGTGCCAGCAGTTTTTATCAGTTGAATCAGCCCCAGCATTTT	CASSFYQLNQPQHF
-	14	TRBV7-9	TRBJ2-2	-	TGTGCCAGCAGCCAAGGGGGGGCTGGCGGGGAGCTGTTTTTT	CASSQGGAGGELFF
-	13	TRBV28	TRBJ2-7	-	TGTGCCAGCACGATACCGCAGGAGGGCGAGCAGTACTTC	CASTIPQEGEQYF
-	15	TRBV5-4	TRBJ1-1	-	TGTGCCAGCAGCCCGGGGGGCGCCGTGAACACTGAAGCTTTCTTT	CASSPGGAVNTEAFF
-	14	TRBV2	TRBJ1-2	-	TGTGCCAGCAGTGAAAACAGCCTGCACGGTGGCTACACCTTC	CASSENSLHGGYTF
-	15	TRBV5-4	TRBJ1-1	-	TGTGCCAGCAGCTTATATAACACGCCGCGGACTGAAGCTTTCTTT	CASSLYNTPRTEAFF
-	18	TRBV5-1	TRBJ2-2	-	TGCGCCAGCAGCTTCCCCCCTGACTTCCACGTGAGGGCCGGGGAGCTGTTTTTT	CASSFPPDFHVRAGELFF
-	19	TRBV7-6	TRBJ2-3	TRBD2	TGTGCCAGCAGCTTTGGCGCCAATTTAGCGGGGGGGCTTACAGATACGCAGTATTTT	CASSFGANLAGGLTDTQYF
-	14	TRBV6-5	TRBJ1-2	-	TGTGCCTCCAAAGACCGGGCGACAGCTTACGGCTACACCTTC	CASKDRATAYGYTF
-	16	TRBV24-1	TRBJ1-3	TRBD1	TGTGCCACCAGTGATGTTCGGGACAGGCCTGGAAACACCATATATTTT	CATSDVRDRPGNTIYF
-	15	TRBV5-1	TRBJ2-1	TRBD2	TGCGCCAGCAGCTTGCGCGGGGGGGCCGGGTCAGAGCAGTTCTTC	CASSLRGGAGSEQFF
-	12	TRBV5-4	TRBJ1-1	-	TGTGCCAGCAGCTTGGAGCGGGGGGGGGCTTTCTTT	CASSLERGGAFF
-	18	TRBV7-7	TRBJ2-3	TRBD2	TGTGCCAGCAGCTTAGGACGCCACCAGCGGGGGAGCACAGATACGCAGTATTTT	CASSLGRHQRGSTDTQYF
-	11	TRBV6-6	TRBJ2-7	-	TGTGCCAGCGGGGGGTCGGGCGAGCAGTACTTC	CASGGSGEQYF
-	15	TRBV6-5	TRBJ1-6	-	TGTGCCAGCAGGGGGCCACTGACCTATAATTCACCCCTCCACTTT	CASRGPLTYNSPLHF
-	15	TRBV13	TRBJ2-7	-	TGTGCCAGCAGCTTTCAGGGGCGACCATCCTACGAGCAGTACTTC	CASSFQGRPSYEQYF
-	17	TRBV5-1	TRBJ2-5	TRBD1	TGCGCCAGCAGCTTGGGGGGAACCTACCCACAGGGGGAGACCCAGTACTTC	CASSLGGTYPQGETQYF
-	16	TRBV4-3	TRBJ1-1	-	TGCGCCAGCAGCCAAGATGATCCGGGGGAGGGCACTGAAGCTTTCTTT	CASSQDDPGEGTEAFF
-	16	TRBV7-2	TRBJ2-1	TRBD2	TGTGCCAGCAGCTTGTTCAGCGGGAGTAGGGGCTATGAGCAGTTCTTC	CASSLFSGSRGYEQFF
once	15	TRBV6-2/TRBV6-3	TRBJ2-5	TRBD2	TGTGCCAGCAGTAGGGAGGGAGCGGGGGAAGAGACCCAGTACTTC	CASSREGAGEETQYF
-	11	TRBV20-1	TRBJ1-2	-	TGCAGTGGTCCCCCCGACTACGGCTACACCTTC	CSGPPDYGYTF
-	13	TRBV18	TRBJ2-7	TRBD1	TGTGCCAGCTCACATGGGACAGCCTACGAGCAGTACTTC	CASSHGTAYEQYF
-	14	TRBV5-8	TRBJ1-1	-	TGTGCCAGCAGCCCAGGCCCAATGAACACTGAAGCTTTCTTT	CASSPGPMNTEAFF
once	12	TRBV28	TRBJ1-5	-	TGTGCCAGCAGTTTATTCAGACAGCCCCAGCATTTT	CASSLFRQPQHF
-	15	TRBV7-2	TRBJ2-2	TRBD1	TGTGCCAGCAGGAGGGACAGGGGGAACACCGGGGAGCTGTTTTTT	CASRRDRGNTGELFF
once	15	TRBV5-6	TRBJ1-6	TRBD1	TGTGCCAGCAGCTTTAGGGACAGGATGGCCCAAGCCCTCCACTTT	CASSFRDRMAQALHF
-	16	TRBV7-8	TRBJ2-7	TRBD1	TGTGCCAGCAGCTTGGCGACCGGGACAGGGTTTTACGAGCAGTACTTC	CASSLATGTGFYEQYF
-	16	TRBV15	TRBJ2-3	-	TGTGCCACCAATCCTGGCATAGGGCTTACAGGAGATACGCAGTATTTT	CATNPGIGLTGDTQYF
-	14	TRBV7-8	TRBJ1-5	-	TGTGCCAGCAGCTTCTATTCTCCCCATCAGCCCCAGCATTTT	CASSFYSPHQPQHF
-	12	TRBV9	TRBJ1-2	-	TGTGCCAGCAGCGACAGGGTTTATGGCTACACCTTC	CASSDRVYGYTF
-	17	TRBV19	TRBJ1-1	TRBD1	TGTGCCAGTAGTATGTTAGCGGGACAGGGGATGAACACTGAAGCTTTCTTT	CASSMLAGQGMNTEAFF
-	12	TRBV27	TRBJ2-3	TRBD1	TGTGCCAGCAGTTTACTTGGGCAGGGGGAGTATTTT	CASSLLGQGEYF
-	15	TRBV9	TRBJ2-7	-	TGTGCCAGCAGCGTAGCTCCGGACTACGCTTACGAGCAGTACTTC	CASSVAPDYAYEQYF
-	17	TRBV4-3	TRBJ1-2	-	TGCGCCAGCAGCCAAGATAGTAGAGGGGACACTAACTATGGCTACACCTTC	CASSQDSRGDTNYGYTF
-	19	TRBV6-2/TRBV6-3	TRBJ2-1	-	TGTGCCAGCAGTTACTCGATTTTTTACGGGAGCAGCACGGACAATGAGCAGTTCTTC	CASSYSIFYGSSTDNEQFF
-	15	TRBV24-1	TRBJ2-3	TRBD2	TGTGCCACCAGTGAAGGGAGGGGATTCACAGATACGCAGTATTTT	CATSEGRGFTDTQYF
-	17	TRBV4-3	TRBJ1-6	TRBD1	TGCGCCAGCAGCCAAGTTCGACCGGACAGGGGCGATTCACCCCTCCACTTT	CASSQVRPDRGDSPLHF
-	13	TRBV18	TRBJ1-5	TRBD1	TGTGCCAGCTCGGGGGACAGGGGGCAGCCCCAGCATTTT	CASSGDRGQPQHF
-	13	TRBV7-2	TRBJ1-2	-	TGTGCCAGCAGTAACAGGGCCCTCTATGGCTACACCTTC	CASSNRALYGYTF
-	14	TRBV9	TRBJ1-1	-	TGTGCCAGCAGTTACAGGGCGGTGAGCACTGAAGCTTTCTTT	CASSYRAVSTEAFF